This T cell receptor (beta chain) emerged from a study of regulatory T cells in long-lasting Graves disease (dated by TCRdb to about 2021). The study in broad terms: In the newly diagnosed Graves' disease group, patients had been taking antithyroid drugs for less than 3 months. Patients with persistent Graves' disease were compared with patients with newly diagnosed Graves' disease using TCR sequencing and RNA sequencing of peripheral blood. The study was conducted in China and was registered as a clinical trial. A total of 33 samples underwent TCR sequencing, from about 13 patients with persistent Graves' disease and 20 or so patients with newly diagnosed Graves' disease.

Concerning this clonotype: Its binding antigen is unknown. No per-base quality is available; no much larger clone lies one base away.

The time point label corresponds to: newly diagnosed GD, antithyroid drugs for less than 3 months. For both TCR sequencing and RNA sequencing, RNA was extracted from PBMCs in TRIzol. Graves' disease was diagnosed according to American Thyroid Association guidelines. Recruitment of patients was carried out at an endocrinology department in Xi'an, China. Each patient gave approximately 9 milliliters of peripheral blood, collected in an EDTA anticoagulant tube. Ficoll Paque Plus density gradient separation was used to isolate PBMCs, and no further T cell sorting was done. An Agilent 2100 Bioanalyzer and agarose gel were used to check RNA quality, while a NanoDrop 2000 measured RNA concentration. What the authors observed across the whole study: Only the TCR beta chain was sequenced and analyzed. Lower TCR Shannon entropy and fewer highly expanded clones were observed in persistent Graves' disease patients than in newly diagnosed patients, which suggested clonal expansion. Persistent patients shared more public clonotypes among themselves (under 3,000) than newly diagnosed patients did (about 970). Peripheral blood alone was examined, since thyroid tissue, which constituted the primary lesion, could not be accessed. The small sample size was acknowledged by the authors as a limitation that may reduce accuracy.

The library was prepared using multiplex PCR. TCRdb shows the sequencer as Illumina HiSeq 4000. TCR beta libraries were built with iRepertoire HTBI primers and Arm-PCR amplification of CDR3 regions. Before sequencing, the PCR products went through gel purification. The paper's data handling went like this. Across samples, roughly 60 TRBV and 13 to 15 TRBJ segments were identified and used for gene usage analysis of CDR3 amino acid clonotypes. COPE and FqMerger were used to merge the filtered high-quality paired reads into contigs. BLAST was used to align contigs to the IMGT TRBV, TRBD and TRBJ reference genes, and CDR3 was defined following IMGT. Any clonotype with a frequency above 0.1% was classified as a highly expanded clone. Repertoire diversity was measured by Shannon entropy, and V-J evenness by the Gini coefficient. A clonotype was considered public if more than one individual shared it. TCRdb took the public reads, trimmed them with fastp at Q25, ran MiXCR for clone calling and kept in-frame beta chains. Rows matching on CDR3 protein sequence are summarized as one entry with the most common DNA and genes. These V and J calls rely on TCRdb rather than the paper's analysis. Here the sample has some 500,000 distinct CDR3 sequences; roughly 13% occur a single time. The ten most abundant clones make up under 10% of the sample.

The data also belong to a second study, concerning T cells in Graves' hyperthyroidism and ophthalmopathy. The second study reports: Stable Graves' hyperthyroidism was defined as no progression to ophthalmopathy during 18 months of follow-up. Hyperthyroidism patients were newly diagnosed, with disease duration under 2 months, and aged 18 to 65 years. Any patient with an uncontrolled infection, another autoimmune disease, pregnancy or lactation was excluded. Diagnoses relied on clinical symptoms, serum thyroxine and TRAb, thyroid ultrasound and orbital computed tomography. The TCR CDR3 was subjected to a first round of RT-PCR using the HTBI primer set and the Qiagen OneStep RT-PCR kit. Blood samples also contained most of the expanded thyroid clonotypes (frequency above 0.001), which suggests that blood repertoires may reflect thyroid immune responses. Ophthalmopathy was separated from stable hyperthyroidism by a 13 V-J signature model, with approximately 89% sensitivity and about 81% specificity obtained in cross-validation and 80%/75% obtained in testing. During validation, the model predicted progression to ophthalmopathy a median of about 6.3 months ahead of onset, with around 70% sensitivity and roughly 75% specificity. To identify TCR V-J signatures that set the groups apart, the researchers used a discovery cohort of approximately 98 patients, made up of about 44 with Graves' ophthalmopathy and 57 with stable Graves' hyperthyroidism. Whether ophthalmopathy could be predicted prospectively was tested in an independent validation cohort made up of approximately 19 hyperthyroidism patients plus 17 patients who later progressed to ophthalmopathy. The 85 to 100 discovery patients were divided at random into training and test sets in a 7:3 ratio. In addition, the study compared T-cell repertoires in thyroid tissue and in blood from six Graves' hyperthyroidism patients. After blood sampling, hyperthyroidism patients were treated with methimazole at a starting dose of 30 mg daily, and ophthalmopathy patients were treated with high-dose intravenous methylprednisolone. Libraries were constructed in a second round of multiplex PCR, after which size selection and purification were performed. The libraries were sequenced on an Illumina HiSeq2000 using paired-end 100 bp reads. SOAPnuke was used to process the raw data, removing reads that contained adapters or uncalled bases, had a mean Phred below 15, or lacked an exact match to the constant primer or identifier. COPE v1.2.5 was used to merge the high-quality paired reads, and each unique nucleotide sequence was defined as a clonotype. Clonotypes were aligned to IMGT TRBV, TRBD and TRBJ reference segments using MiTCR v1.1. Analysis was restricted to V-J combinations with a frequency above 0.0001, which covered about 99% of repertoires. The TCS score was defined as the ratio of F50 (clonal expansion) to E x V (chaos), calculated using BLOSUM62-based TCRdist between CDR3 peptides within each V-J. Welch's t-statistics and random forest reduced roughly 500 V-J features to 13, which were used in a naive Bayes classifier (R e1071). No statistical method was used to fix the sample size in advance, and group allocation was not hidden from the investigators. TCR Vbeta CDR3 sequencing of 120 to 150 peripheral blood samples (roughly 43 ophthalmopathy, roughly 74 hyperthyroidism and 17 progressor patients) is reported in the paper.

This sequence originates from a young man with Graves disease. Donor details come from another sample of the same person, matched by shared clones. Sequenced material: peripheral blood mononuclear cells (PBMCs), taken at new diagnosis, from a patient treated with antithyroid drugs.

The CDR3: CASSPKLGGEETQYF. The DNA sequence follows: TGTGCCAGCTCACCGAAACTAGGGGGAGAGGAGACCCAGTACTTC. The chain is encoded by TRBV18 joined to TRBJ2-5; a tentative D call is TRBD1 (6 bases match). Counted from cysteine to phenylalanine, this CDR3 has 15 amino acids. Only the CDR3 DNA stays, 45 bases, in frame from base 1. The germline V gene encodes CDR1 KGHSH and CDR2 LQKENI. V is shortened by 3 bases, J by 5 bases, and the region joining them spans 16 bases.